Detailed here is one T cell receptor (beta chain). Its antigen is still unknown. This record comes from a study of response to subunit inactivated influenza vaccine. The V gene end was trimmed by 5 bases and the J gene end by 5 bases; junction bases not matched to a gene: 15. CDR3 length: 18 amino acids. Germline V CDR1 and CDR2: SGHAT, FQDESV (reference sequence). TCRdb analysed the RT-PCR reads with MiXCR anew, one entry per CDR3 protein. The profile covers roughly 290,000 distinct CDR3 sequences, with around a fifth appearing a single time and approximately 10% taken by the ten largest. Study results and caveats: The authors suggested that few new T cells are recruited per seasonal influenza vaccination.

The clonotype was recovered from a man aged 50-75 years who received an inactivated influenza vaccine. V and J are TRBV11-1 and TRBJ2-5, with 12 positions matching TRBD2. The source material was PBMCs from blood, sampled less than 22 months after vaccination. CDR3 residues: CASSQKIRLAGVKETQYF. The CDR3 DNA reads TGTGCCAGCAGCCAGAAGATTAGACTAGCGGGAGTGAAGGAGACCCAGTACTTC.